The 27 T cell receptor beta chains in this list originate from one sample, sequenced in a study of blood T cell repertoires in COVID-19. The repertoire was sequenced with immunoSEQ multiplex PCR; TCRdb's copy has only in-frame clones and lacks some. The sample records 95,000 to 100,000 clones, around 92% being singletons. Sequencing input: peripheral blood. These receptors all come from a man aged 50 to 59 with active COVID-19.

The rearrangement links TRBV19 to TRBJ1-5; 7 nucleotides align to TRBD1. The CDR3 is made up of 15 amino acids. Germline V gives CDR1 LNHDA, CDR2 SQIVND (reference sequence). With 2 bases clipped from V and 11 bases from J, the junction kept 12 bases outside the gene matches. This chain's CDR3 is CASSISAGTVTAQHF. The CDR3 DNA reads TGTGCCAGTAGTATAAGCGCCGGGACAGTAACTGCCCAGCATTTT.

This chain links TRBV4-1 with TRBJ1-2; 8 bases agree with TRBD1. Germline V gives CDR1 MGHRA, CDR2 YSYEKL. This CDR3 region has 13 residues. Losses at the gene ends were 3 bases for V and 7 bases for J; bases not matched to a gene: 4. The DNA of the CDR3 is TGCGCCAGCAGCCAGCAGGGGGCGGGTGGCTACACCTTC. Its translation: CASSQQGAGGYTF.

The rearrangement uses TRBV5-4 and TRBJ2-1; 13 positions agree with TRBD2. CDR3 length equals 16 residues. Looked up from germline, CDR1 is SGHNT and CDR2 is YYREEE (reference sequence). The junction had 8 bases not matched to a gene; V was cut back by 4 bases and J by 7 bases. CDR3 loop: CASSPGGTSGINEQFF. DNA of the CDR3: TGTGCCAGCAGCCCTGGCGGGACTAGCGGGATAAATGAGCAGTTCTTC.

The gene calls are TRBV29-1 and TRBJ2-3, with 13 bases aligning to TRBD2. This CDR3 is 16 amino acids long. V shed 2 bases and J 4 bases; nucleotides not matched to a gene: 6. Germline V lookup: CDR1 SQVTM, CDR2 ANQGSEA. CDR3 DNA sequence: TGCAGCGTTGAACTACTAGCGGGAGGGAACTCAGATACGCAGTATTTT. Translation: CSVELLAGGNSDTQYF.

The chain combines TRBV4-2 with TRBJ1-2, with no clear D. Germline V gives CDR1 LGHNA, CDR2 YNFKEQ. The V and J ends lost 4 bases and 4 bases respectively, with 19 bases between them. The CDR3 extends over 16 amino acids. CDR3 DNA: TGTGCCAGCAGCCCCGAAGTTAGGGAGGGAGGCTATGGCTACACCTTC. This sequence encodes CASSPEVREGGYGYTF.

This sequence joins TRBV11-2 and TRBJ1-2; 10 bases align to TRBD1. CDR3 length: 17 amino acids. Germline-derived CDR1 and CDR2 are SGHAT and FQNNGV. Losses at the gene ends were 4 bases for V and 6 bases for J; bases not matched to a gene: 14. This CDR3 reads CASSSGHRDRGGDGYTF. CDR3 coding DNA: TGTGCCAGCAGCTCCGGTCACCGGGACAGGGGTGGGGATGGCTACACCTTC.

The V call is TRBV9, the J call TRBJ1-5; D remains unclear. V lost 4 bases and J 4 bases, leaving 9 bases between the germline ends. This CDR3 has 13 residues. Germline V gene sequence: CDR1 SGDLS, CDR2 YYNGEE. DNA for the CDR3: TGTGCCAGCAGCATTAGCCCGAATCAGCCCCAGCATTTT. It yields the protein CASSISPNQPQHF.

This clone has more than one count but fewer than ten. The chain carries TRBV4-2 and TRBJ2-7; 7 nucleotides line up with TRBD2. Germline V gene data show CDR1 as LGHNA and CDR2 as YNFKEQ. The V gene end was trimmed by 0 bases and the J gene end by 2 bases; junction bases not matched to a gene: 4. This CDR3 spans 15 amino acids. The CDR3 DNA is TGTGCCAGCAGCCAAGATGCGGGGGTGGCCTACGAGCAGTACTTC. This translates into CASSQDAGVAYEQYF.

This sequence joins TRBV13 and TRBJ2-1; TRBD2 matches at 7 bases. CDR1 PRHDT and CDR2 FYEKMQ come from the germline V gene (reference sequence). The ends lost 2 bases at V and 8 bases at J; junction bases unmatched: 27. This CDR3 comprises 21 residues. Written as DNA, the CDR3 is TGTGCCAGCAGCTTATGGGCCGATCATATGTGGGCGGGAGTCCCTCCCGATGAGCAGTTCTTC. It is translated as CASSLWADHMWAGVPPDEQFF.

V and J are TRBV14 and TRBJ2-7, with 7 bases fitting TRBD2. The CDR3 sequence is 13 residues long. Germline V gene data show CDR1 as SGHDN and CDR2 as FVKESK. Germline trimming cut 5 bases from V and 4 bases from J; bases unmatched to any gene: 5. The CDR3 reads CASSGGGMYEQYF. The CDR3 DNA is TGTGCCAGCAGCGGGGGAGGGATGTACGAGCAGTACTTC.

The CDR3 nucleotides are TGCGCCAGCAGCCAGGGGGAGGTCTCTGGAAACACCATATATTTT. This gives the protein CASSQGEVSGNTIYF. V and J are TRBV5-1 and TRBJ1-3, with 7 bases matching TRBD1. J lost 0 bases, V lost 4 bases, and 4 bases had no gene match. The germline V gene has CDR1 SGHRS and CDR2 YFSETQ. This CDR3 is 15 amino acids long.

V gene TRBV11-2 combines with J gene TRBJ1-5; perhaps TRBD1 as D (6 bases). CDR1 is SGHAT and CDR2 is FQNNGV in the germline V gene. Between the trimmed V and J ends, which lost 0 bases and 1 base, there was a span of 13 bases. The CDR3 spans 17 residues. CDR3 sequence reads: CASSLEGGHLSNQPQHF. CDR3 nucleotide sequence: TGTGCCAGCAGCTTAGAAGGGGGACACCTGAGCAATCAGCCCCAGCATTTT.

This clone was detected a few times. V and J are TRBV11-2 and TRBJ2-7; D is unclear. The germline V gene has CDR1 SGHAT and CDR2 FQNNGV. The CDR3 contains 16 residues. Trimming shortened V by 3 bases and J by 0 bases, and 15 bases separated the two germline ends. The CDR3 here is CASSFTSFLSSYEQYF. The CDR3 coding sequence is TGTGCCAGCAGCTTTACTTCCTTTCTAAGCTCCTACGAGCAGTACTTC.

As concerns this clone: Other nucleotide sequences in the sample specify the same CDR3. The chain links TRBV20-1 to TRBJ2-7; 7 nucleotides line up with TRBD1. There are 11 residues in the CDR3. V trimming: 6 bases; J trimming: 3 bases; junction bases outside the gene matches: 2. The germline gives CDR1 DFQATT, CDR2 SNEGSKA (reference sequence). CDR3 region: CSARDSYEQYF. The DNA of the CDR3 is TGCAGTGCAAGGGACAGCTACGAGCAGTACTTC.

This sequence joins TRBV5-1 and TRBJ2-7, with 9 bases lining up with TRBD2. CDR3 size: 15 residues. Unmatched junction bases numbered 8, after V lost 5 bases and J lost 2 bases. Germline CDR1 and CDR2: SGHRS and YFSETQ. For the CDR3, the DNA is TGCGCCAGCAGAAGGGGCCAGCGGGGGGCCTACGAGCAGTACTTC. Protein: CASRRGQRGAYEQYF.

The chain employs TRBV28 and TRBJ1-6; D not certain. The CDR3 totals 15 residues. Germline V CDR1 and CDR2: MDHEN, SYDVKM. The V end was cut by 4 bases, the J end by 8 bases, with 15 bases between. The DNA for the CDR3 is TGTGCCAGCAGTTCCGGAGCCAGCGGTCATTCACCCCTCCACTTT. Translating gives CASSSGASGHSPLHF. The full variable domain, in which reference TRBV28 and TRBJ1-6 provide the parts outside the CDR3, is DVKVTQSSRYLVKRTGEKVFLECVQDMDHENMFWYRQDPGLGLRLIYFSYDVKMKEKGDIPEGYSVSREKKERFSLILESASTNQTSMYLCASSSGASGHSPLHFGNGTRLTVT.

The chain carries TRBV2 and TRBJ2-3, with 7 bases matching TRBD1. This CDR3 is 14 amino acids long. The V gene's germline CDR1 is SNHLY and CDR2 FYNNEI. V lost 7 bases to trimming and J lost 0 bases; unmatched junction nucleotides: 4. CDR3: CASTGTASTDTQYF. CDR3 in DNA: TGTGCCAGCACCGGGACAGCTAGCACAGATACGCAGTATTTT.

The J gene is TRBJ1-1, the V gene TRBV6-5; D is perhaps TRBD1 (6 bases). In germline, CDR1 is MNHEY, CDR2 SVGAGI. The CDR3 sequence is 13 residues long. Trimming removed 9 bases at V and 2 bases at J, with 13 bases between. The CDR3 DNA is TGTGCCAGTGGACAGTATCGTAACACTGAAGCTTTCTTT. Translation gives CASGQYRNTEAFF.

The rearrangement joins TRBV6-5 to TRBJ2-1; 10 bases are a match to TRBD1. The CDR3 loop spans 15 amino acids. CDR1 and CDR2 (germline): MNHEY, SVGAGI. V shed 4 bases and J 9 bases; nucleotides not matched to a gene: 9. CDR3 sequence (DNA): TGTGCCAGCAGTTTTGCCGGGACAGGGGTGAGTGAGCAGTTCTTC. Translation gives CASSFAGTGVSEQFF.

The V and J genes are TRBV19 and TRBJ1-4; TRBD1 matches at 9 bases. The V and J ends lost 7 bases and 3 bases, in that order; junction bases with no gene match: 3. Per germline, CDR1 LNHDA and CDR2 SQIVND (reference sequence). This CDR3 contains 14 residues. The CDR3 loop is CASTQGAANEKLFF. The CDR3 DNA follows: TGTGCCAGTACACAGGGGGCAGCTAATGAAAAACTGTTTTTT.

CDR3 residues: CASSQDLENEKLFF. The CDR3, as DNA: TGTGCCAGCAGCCAAGATCTGGAGAATGAAAAACTGTTTTTT. The chain combines TRBV4-2 with TRBJ1-4; D remains ambiguous. Germline CDR1 LGHNA, CDR2 YNFKEQ. The ends were cut back, 0 bases at V and 5 bases at J, with 7 bases in the middle. The length of the CDR3 is 14 residues.

J is TRBJ2-3 and V is TRBV28, with a tentative D call TRBD2 (5 bases). The CDR3 has 13 residues. V lost 2 bases, J lost 8 bases, and 11 bases lay in between. Germline V gene data show CDR1 as MDHEN and CDR2 as SYDVKM. CDR3 bases: TGTGCCAGCAGTTTACCGGACTCGAGTACGCAGTATTTT. Amino acids: CASSLPDSSTQYF.

This sequence joins TRBV2 and TRBJ2-7, with TRBD1 matching 7 bases. Germline lookup yields CDR1 SNHLY and CDR2 FYNNEI. Unmatched junction bases numbered 7, after V lost 6 bases and J lost 5 bases. The CDR3 sequence is 13 residues long. The CDR3 loop reads CASRIRDSNEQYF. CDR3 in DNA: TGTGCCAGCAGAATCAGGGACAGTAACGAGCAGTACTTC. The full variable domain, in which reference TRBV2 and TRBJ2-7 provide the parts outside the CDR3, is EPEVTQTPSHQVTQMGQEVILRCVPISNHLYFYWYRQILGQKVEFLVSFYNNEISEKSEIFDDQFSVERPDGSNFTLKIRSTKLEDSAMYFCASRIRDSNEQYFGPGTRLTVT.

V gene TRBV24-1 combines with J gene TRBJ2-2; D is possibly TRBD1 (5 bases). CDR1 and CDR2 from the germline V gene are KGHDR and SFDVKD. V lost 8 bases and J lost 6, with 9 bases in between. The CDR3 loop spans 12 amino acids. CDR3 in DNA: TGTGCCACCACAGGGTACGCCGGGGAGCTGTTTTTT. It translates to CATTGYAGELFF.

The chain carries TRBV7-2 and TRBJ2-5; D is unresolved. V lost 0 bases and J lost 5, with 13 bases in between. CDR1 SGHTA and CDR2 FQGNSA come from the germline V gene. The CDR3 sequence is 15 residues long. The CDR3 here is CASSLAEARFETQYF. CDR3 bases: TGTGCCAGCAGCTTAGCGGAAGCGAGGTTCGAGACCCAGTACTTC.

In this sample, this clone turned up once. This chain links TRBV5-1 with TRBJ1-1; D may be TRBD1 (5 bases). The CDR3 is made up of 15 amino acids. The V end lost 6 bases, the J end lost 4 bases, and 19 bases lay between the germline ends. Germline V gene sequence: CDR1 SGHRS, CDR2 YFSETQ. The CDR3 here is CASTRGGSGTTEAFF. The CDR3 coding sequence is TGCGCCAGCACCCGCGGGGGATCGGGGACCACTGAAGCTTTCTTT.

The V and J genes are TRBV25-1 and TRBJ1-3, with TRBD1 as a possible D gene (5 bases). This CDR3 contains 14 residues. Germline-derived CDR1 and CDR2 are MGHDK and SYGVNS. Trimming pared 6 bases from V and 4 bases from J, leaving 13 bases between. The CDR3 reads CASSSRVSGNTIYF. The DNA of the CDR3 is TGTGCCAGCAGCAGCAGGGTATCCGGAAACACCATATATTTT.